This TCR beta chain appears in the sequencing data of a study of blood T cell repertoires in COVID-19. Background on the study: T cells, B-cell-depleted T cells, or PBMCs supplied cDNA or gDNA.

With 1 base removed from V and 1 base from J, the gap between germline ends came to 4 bases. This CDR3 region has 13 residues. This clone turned up a few times. Other DNA sequences within the sample encode an identical CDR3. Using immunoSEQ multiplex PCR, the repertoire was profiled, and TCRdb retains in-frame clones only, with some absent. The table records roughly 250,000 clones, about 90% of them present only once. J is TRBJ1-1 and V is TRBV12-3 or TRBV12-4; no firm D call. The sequenced sample was peripheral blood. The TCR originated in a woman between 35 and 50 years old with acute or convalescent COVID-19. CDR3 DNA sequence: TGTGCCAGCAGTTTAGGCGGGAACACTGAAGCTTTCTTT. It yields the protein CASSLGGNTEAFF.